This T cell receptor (beta chain) was documented in a study of CD8+CD57+ T cells in acquired aplastic anemia. Study information: Sorted CD4+ and CD8+ cell DNA averaged roughly 3.2 ug.

Profiles of TCR beta VDJ and CDR3 were generated from a genomic DNA template. TCRdb called the reads again in MiXCR, with one record for every CDR3 protein. The table has more than 45,000 distinct CDR3 sequences, 55% to 75% seen once. Study conclusions and caveats: A significant difference in CD8+ Simpson's diversity between patients and controls was not found. Patients and controls had in common twenty-nine CD8+ CDR3 sequences.

Worth noting for this clonotype: Its target is not known.

This sequence originates from a human donor in good health, serving as a control. Sequenced input: sorted CD4+, CD8+, or CD8+CD57+ T cells (not recorded which) from PBMCs.

The CDR3 region is CAASGGSGQPQHF. The CDR3 nucleotides are TGCGCCGCAAGTGGGGGTTCGGGTCAGCCCCAGCATTTT. The rearrangement links TRBV10-2 to TRBJ1-5; TRBD1 might be the D (5 bases). The CDR3 is 13 residues long. Germline V CDR1 and CDR2: WSHSY, SAAADI. The germline V and J ends were trimmed by 11 bases and 6 bases, with 17 bases remaining between them.